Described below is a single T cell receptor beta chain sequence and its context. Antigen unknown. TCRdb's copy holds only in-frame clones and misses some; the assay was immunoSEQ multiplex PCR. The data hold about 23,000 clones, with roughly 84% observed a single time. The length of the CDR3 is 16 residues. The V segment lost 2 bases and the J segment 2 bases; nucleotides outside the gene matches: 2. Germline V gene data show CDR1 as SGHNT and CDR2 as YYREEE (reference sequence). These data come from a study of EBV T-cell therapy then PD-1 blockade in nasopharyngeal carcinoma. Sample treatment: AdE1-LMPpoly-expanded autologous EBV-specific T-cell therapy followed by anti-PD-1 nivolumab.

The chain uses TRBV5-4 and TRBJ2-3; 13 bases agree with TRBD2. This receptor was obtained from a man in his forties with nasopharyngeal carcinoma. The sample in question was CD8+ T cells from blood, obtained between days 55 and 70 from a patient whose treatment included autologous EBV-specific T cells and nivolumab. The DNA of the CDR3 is TGTGCCAGCAGCTTACTAGCGGGGGGGCCCACAGATACGCAGTATTTT. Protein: CASSLLAGGPTDTQYF. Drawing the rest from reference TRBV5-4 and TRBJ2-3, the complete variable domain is ETGVTQSPTHLIKTRGQQVTLRCSSQSGHNTVSWYQQALGQGPQFIFQYYREEENGRGNFPPRFSGLQFPNYSSELNVNALELDDSALYLCASSLLAGGPTDTQYFGPGTRLTVL.